Following are 9 T cell receptor beta chains from one sample sequenced in a study of Tregs in tolerant kidney transplant recipients. Assay: immunoSEQ multiplex PCR; the TCRdb copy retains only in-frame clones and omits some. The table shows approximately 60,000 clones, with 87% occurring only once. Recipients received nonmyeloablative bone marrow transplants from related graft donors, with transient mixed chimerism. Sequences were derived from CD4+ T cells from blood (PBMCs), sampled 6 months after the transplant. The receptors come from a human patient who received a combined kidney and bone marrow transplant. Some T cells may be transferred from the graft donor.

V usage is TRBV15 and J usage is TRBJ2-3, with 12 bases identical to TRBD2. Germline lookup yields CDR1 LNHNV and CDR2 YYDKDF (reference sequence). With V trimmed by 8 bases and J by 9 bases, 18 bases remained unmatched. The CDR3 extends over 17 amino acids. CDR3 loop: CATRGPTSGRLFQTQYF. In DNA form, the CDR3 reads TGTGCCACCCGGGGCCCCACTAGCGGGAGGCTCTTTCAAACGCAGTATTTT.

The CDR3 region has the DNA TGTGCCAGCACGCACTACTCAGGGGGATTGGACACCGGGGAGCTGTTTTTT. Amino acids: CASTHYSGGLDTGELFF. The chain recombines TRBV7-2 with TRBJ2-2; 7 bases are a match to TRBD1. Losses at the gene ends were 7 bases for V and 3 bases for J; bases not matched to a gene: 14. This CDR3 contains 17 residues. Germline assignment: CDR1 SGHTA and CDR2 FQGNSA.

The rearrangement uses TRBV19 and TRBJ1-2; 7 positions agree with TRBD1. From germline, CDR1 is LNHDA and CDR2 SQIVND (reference sequence). Unmatched junction bases numbered 13, after V lost 2 bases and J lost 4 bases. The CDR3 is made up of 17 amino acids. The CDR3 is CASSIQGGGAAGYGYTF. The DNA of the CDR3 is TGTGCCAGTAGTATACAAGGAGGGGGCGCAGCAGGCTATGGCTACACCTTC.

Here the CDR3 DNA reads TGTGCCAGCAGAGGGGGTGCTAATTCACCCCTCCACTTT. Its protein is CASRGGANSPLHF. The chain uses TRBV7-6 and TRBJ1-6, with D perhaps TRBD1 (6 bases). This CDR3 has 13 amino acids. Trimming removed 6 bases from V and 6 bases from J, with 9 bases in between. Germline V gene sequence: CDR1 SGHVS, CDR2 FNYEAQ.

V is TRBV2 and J is TRBJ2-7; TRBD1 aligns across 11 bases. Germline CDR1 SNHLY, CDR2 FYNNEI. CDR3 length equals 15 residues. V was pared by 4 bases and J by 7 bases, with 9 bases of the junction left unmatched. CDR3 amino acids: CASSVGGQGGEEQYF. Here the CDR3 DNA reads TGTGCCAGCAGTGTCGGGGGACAGGGGGGTGAGGAGCAGTACTTC.

The V call is TRBV9, the J call TRBJ2-7, with 9 bases that match TRBD1. Germline V gene sequence: CDR1 SGDLS, CDR2 YYNGEE. V was pared by 2 bases and J by 2 bases, with 8 bases of the junction left unmatched. This CDR3 has 16 amino acids. The DNA of the CDR3 is TGTGCCAGCAGCGTCCTACCGGGACAGGGACCCTACGAGCAGTACTTC. Translating it yields CASSVLPGQGPYEQYF.

The chain uses TRBV12-5 and TRBJ2-7, with a weak D call TRBD2 (5 bases). There are 11 residues in the CDR3. The germline V gene has CDR1 LGHNT and CDR2 FRNRAP. V was trimmed by 2 bases and J by 8 bases, leaving 7 bases between them. The CDR3 DNA sequence: TGTGCTAGTGGTTTGAGCGGCAAGCAGTACTTC. Its translation is CASGLSGKQYF.

V and J are TRBV9 and TRBJ1-2; the D is unclear. Between the trimmed V and J ends, which lost 0 bases and 2 bases, there was a span of 5 bases. In germline, CDR1 is SGDLS, CDR2 YYNGEE. The length of the CDR3 is 13 residues. DNA of the CDR3: TGTGCCAGCAGCGTAGGGCAGAACTATGGCTACACCTTC. Amino acid sequence: CASSVGQNYGYTF.

The V gene is TRBV9, the J gene TRBJ2-5; D is undetermined. The DNA end lines up better with TRBJ2-7; the J call may be wrong. CDR3 size: 14 residues. Germline V gives CDR1 SGDLS, CDR2 YYNGEE. CDR3 residues: CASSVVGSSYEQYF. The CDR3 bases are TGTGCCAGCAGCGTAGTTGGTAGCTCCTACGAGCAGTACTTC.